This entry describes one T cell receptor beta chain. CDR3 length equals 14 residues. Per the germline V gene, CDR1 is ENHRY and CDR2 is SYGVKD. Sequencing was performed with immunoSEQ multiplex PCR; in TCRdb, only in-frame clones are kept and a portion is missing. The table includes more than 60,000 clones, 70% to 90% detected once. The source of the sample is a study of OX40 agonist ivuxolimab in advanced cancers. Across the whole study: The treatment was a fully human IgG2 OX40 agonist, ivuxolimab. Participants, roughly 81% male, averaged about 59 years of age, ranging from roughly 20 to 85.

The chain recombines TRBV10-3 with TRBJ2-5; perhaps TRBD1 as D (6 bases). TRBJ2-7 explains the end of the DNA better; the J call may be wrong. The TCR originated in an adult with an advanced solid tumor such as melanoma, head and neck, liver or kidney cancer. The material sequenced was CD4+ or CD8+ T cells sorted from blood, taken in a trial of the OX40 agonist ivuxolimab. This chain's CDR3 is CAIGSQGSTYEQYF. The CDR3 DNA is TGTGCCATCGGGTCTCAGGGGTCGACCTACGAGCAGTACTTC.